This entry lists 27 T cell receptor beta chains sequenced from one sample in a study of blood T cell repertoires in COVID-19. TCRdb's table, derived via immunoSEQ multiplex PCR, lists solely in-frame clones and lacks some. Here the sample spans some 250,000 clones, more than 65% being singletons. The sequenced sample consisted of peripheral blood. These TCRs come from a woman at least 80 years old with acute or convalescent COVID-19.

This chain uses TRBV29-1 with TRBJ1-2; possibly TRBD1 for D (6 bases). The germline V gene has CDR1 SQVTM and CDR2 ANQGSEA. There are 11 residues in the CDR3. V lost 8 bases to trimming and J lost 8 bases, with 15 bases between them. The CDR3 here is CSSWDIRGYTF. Written as DNA, the CDR3 is TGCAGCTCATGGGACATTAGGGGCTACACCTTC.

The rearrangement joins TRBV5-1 to TRBJ1-3; tentatively, D is TRBD1 (5 bases). CDR3 size: 15 residues. The germline CDR1 and CDR2 sequences are SGHRS and YFSETQ. Trimming stripped 3 bases from V and 0 bases from J, with 10 bases between. The CDR3 DNA is TGCGCCAGCAGCTCAGACAGTTCCTCTGGAAACACCATATATTTT. This gives the protein CASSSDSSSGNTIYF.

The V and J genes are TRBV19 and TRBJ1-1, with D unclear. V dropped 0 bases and J dropped 6 bases, with 8 bases sitting between them. CDR1 LNHDA and CDR2 SQIVND come from the germline V gene (reference sequence). The CDR3 has 13 amino acids. The CDR3 DNA follows: TGTGCCAGTAGTATAGATTCCCGGGCTGAAGCTTTCTTT. Its translation is CASSIDSRAEAFF. The full variable domain, completed using reference TRBV19 and TRBJ1-1, is DGGITQSPKYLFRKEGQNVTLSCEQNLNHDAMYWYRQDPGQGLRLIYYSQIVNDFQKGDIAEGYSVSREKKESFPLTVTSAQKNPTAFYLCASSIDSRAEAFFGQGTRLTVV.

J is TRBJ2-7 and V is TRBV5-1; TRBD1 is a possible D gene (5 bases). This CDR3 has 14 amino acids. Germline CDR1 and CDR2: SGHRS and YFSETQ. Trimming left V 5 bases short and J 2 bases short, with 14 bases between. CDR3 sequence: CASRSQGGTYEQYF. CDR3 nucleotide sequence: TGCGCCAGCAGGTCTCAGGGTGGGACCTACGAGCAGTACTTC. Looking up the rest from reference TRBV5-1 and TRBJ2-7 gives the full variable domain: KAGVTQTPRYLIKTRGQQVTLSCSPISGHRSVSWYQQTPGQGLQFLFEYFSETQRNKGNFPGRFSGRQFSNSRSEMNVSTLELGDSALYLCASRSQGGTYEQYFGPGTRLTVT.

The chain uses TRBV29-1 and TRBJ2-3; 9 nucleotides line up with TRBD2. The CDR3 is 18 amino acids. After removal of 7 bases from V and 2 bases from J, the junction contained 19 bases not matched to a gene. The V gene's germline CDR1 is SQVTM and CDR2 ANQGSEA. CDR3 protein: CSARVVVSGSLFTDTQYF. CDR3 nucleotides: TGCAGCGCCCGCGTGGTAGTTAGCGGGAGCCTTTTCACAGATACGCAGTATTTT.

The genes are TRBV12-5 and TRBJ1-2; weak D call: TRBD1 (6 bases). The germline V and J ends were trimmed by 2 bases and 8 bases, with 15 bases remaining between them. This CDR3 contains 14 residues. Germline V gene sequence: CDR1 LGHNT, CDR2 FRNRAP. DNA for the CDR3: TGTGCTAGTGGTTTGTTTGGACAGTTGGGCGGCTACACCTTC. Amino acid sequence: CASGLFGQLGGYTF.

The chain carries TRBV5-6 and TRBJ2-7; the match to TRBD1 covers 9 bases. CDR1 is SGHDT and CDR2 is YYEEEE in the germline V gene. Losses at the gene ends were 2 bases for V and 0 bases for J; bases not matched to a gene: 3. This CDR3 spans 15 amino acids. Here the CDR3 DNA reads TGTGCCAGCAGCTTAGGGACAGGGAGCTCCTACGAGCAGTACTTC. Amino acids: CASSLGTGSSYEQYF.

The chain joins TRBV6-5 to TRBJ2-7; D call uncertain. Germline CDR1 MNHEY, CDR2 SVGAGI. This CDR3 region has 14 residues. The V and J ends lost 7 bases and 0 bases respectively, with 13 bases between them. In DNA, the CDR3 is TGTGCCAGCAAAAGCTCACCAAGCTCCTACGAGCAGTACTTC. It translates to CASKSSPSSYEQYF.

This clone has just a few counts. V usage is TRBV4-1 and J usage is TRBJ2-7; 14 bases are shared with TRBD2. Trimming at V came to 4 bases and at J to 2 bases, leaving 7 bases not matched to a gene. Looked up from germline, CDR1 is MGHRA and CDR2 is YSYEKL. The CDR3 spans 17 residues. The CDR3 loop is CASSPGLAGGPPYEQYF. CDR3 DNA sequence: TGCGCCAGCAGCCCAGGACTAGCGGGGGGTCCGCCCTACGAGCAGTACTTC.

The V gene is TRBV2, the J gene TRBJ1-1, with 10 bases identical to TRBD1. The germline CDR1 and CDR2 sequences are SNHLY and FYNNEI. The CDR3 has 15 amino acids. After removal of 7 bases from V and 4 bases from J, the junction contained 9 bases not matched to a gene. CDR3 coding DNA: TGTGCCAGCACCCTACCGGGACAGGGGTTCACTGAAGCTTTCTTT. Its protein is CASTLPGQGFTEAFF. Full variable domain (rest looked up from reference TRBV2 and TRBJ1-1): EPEVTQTPSHQVTQMGQEVILRCVPISNHLYFYWYRQILGQKVEFLVSFYNNEISEKSEIFDDQFSVERPDGSNFTLKIRSTKLEDSAMYFCASTLPGQGFTEAFFGQGTRLTVV.

In its sample, this clone was seen once. CDR3 nucleotides: TGTGCCAGCAGCTTAGGGGACTCGATTGAAAAACTGTTTTTT. Translating it yields CASSLGDSIEKLFF. The chain carries TRBV7-9 and TRBJ1-4; tentatively, D is TRBD1 (5 bases). Germline assignment: CDR1 SEHNR and CDR2 FQNEAQ (reference sequence). This CDR3 spans 14 amino acids. The V end lost 1 base, the J end lost 7 bases, and 10 bases lay between the germline ends.

This clone has a single count. The chain links TRBV5-5 to TRBJ1-6; the D gene is possibly TRBD1 (6 bases). V was shortened by 0 bases and J by 14 bases, with 18 bases between the two germline ends. The CDR3 is 15 amino acids. Germline V gene sequence: CDR1 SGHKS, CDR2 YYEKEE (reference sequence). CDR3 sequence reads: CASSLVDTRGIALHF. CDR3 in DNA: TGTGCCAGCAGCTTGGTTGATACGAGGGGGATAGCCCTCCACTTT. Based on the CDR3 plus reference TRBV5-5 and TRBJ1-6, the full variable domain is DAGVTQSPTHLIKTRGQQVTLRCSPISGHKSVSWYQQVLGQGPQFIFQYYEKEERGRGNFPDRFSARQFPNYSSELNVNALLLGDSALYLCASSLVDTRGIALHFGNGTRLTVT.

This sequence joins TRBV7-9 and TRBJ1-1; D remains ambiguous. Germline V gene sequence: CDR1 SEHNR, CDR2 FQNEAQ (reference sequence). This CDR3 has 14 amino acids. V lost 1 base and J lost 0, with 6 bases in between. CDR3 nucleotides: TGTGCCAGCAGCTTAGACATGGTGAACACTGAAGCTTTCTTT. Its translation is CASSLDMVNTEAFF.

The chain couples TRBV3-1 (or the pseudogene TRBV3-2) to TRBJ1-2; the D gene is possibly TRBD1 (6 bases). The CDR3 is made up of 14 amino acids. Trimming cost V 6 bases and J 6 bases, with 17 bases left between them. Germline assignment: CDR1 LGHDT and CDR2 YNNKEL (reference sequence). In nucleotides, the CDR3 is TGTGCCAGCAGGACGGACAGTAACTTCCATGGCTACACCTTC. This sequence encodes CASRTDSNFHGYTF.

The rearrangement uses TRBV6-1 and TRBJ1-1; the match to TRBD1 covers 7 bases. V dropped 0 bases and J dropped 6; count of bases not matched to a gene: 10. The CDR3 is 16 residues long. Per the germline V gene, CDR1 is MNHNS and CDR2 is SASEGT. The CDR3 region is CASSEARSGGPSEAFF. In DNA form, the CDR3 reads TGTGCCAGCAGTGAAGCGCGATCAGGGGGTCCTTCTGAAGCTTTCTTT.

This chain connects TRBV9 to TRBJ2-3, with 7 bases fitting TRBD2. CDR3 length: 15 residues. V shed 3 bases and J 1 base; nucleotides not matched to a gene: 5. Germline V gene lookup returns CDR1 SGDLS and CDR2 YYNGEE. CDR3 loop: CASSGAGVGTDTQYF. The CDR3, as DNA: TGTGCCAGCAGCGGGGCGGGAGTGGGCACAGATACGCAGTATTTT.

This chain joins TRBV9 and TRBJ1-6; a possible D gene is TRBD1 (5 bases). Per the germline V gene, CDR1 is SGDLS and CDR2 is YYNGEE. This CDR3 comprises 15 residues. Trimming removed 2 bases from V and 10 bases from J, with 16 bases in between. The CDR3 sequence: CASSVGGFPGSPLHF. CDR3 nucleotides: TGTGCCAGCAGCGTGGGGGGGTTCCCTGGGTCACCCCTCCACTTT.

A few counts support this clone. J is TRBJ1-3 and V is TRBV29-1; perhaps TRBD1 as D (6 bases). Germline V gene lookup returns CDR1 SQVTM and CDR2 ANQGSEA. The germline V and J ends were trimmed by 1 base and 0 bases, with 13 bases remaining between them. The CDR3 is 16 amino acids. This CDR3 is CSVEAQGQYSGNTIYF. The CDR3 nucleotides read TGCAGCGTTGAAGCTCAGGGACAATACTCTGGAAACACCATATATTTT.

The V gene is TRBV5-1, the J gene TRBJ2-7; no clear D gene. The germline gives CDR1 SGHRS, CDR2 YFSETQ. The length of the CDR3 is 13 residues. V dropped 0 bases and J dropped 3 bases, with 7 bases sitting between them. Here the CDR3 reads CASSLESNYEQYF. CDR3 coding DNA: TGCGCCAGCAGCTTGGAATCTAACTACGAGCAGTACTTC.

V is TRBV7-8 and J is TRBJ1-5; a possible D gene is TRBD1 (6 bases). This CDR3 is built from 18 residues. The germline gives CDR1 SGHVS, CDR2 FQNEAQ. The germline V and J ends were trimmed by 0 bases and 0 bases, with 15 bases remaining between them. CDR3 loop: CASSLAWGGHDSNQPQHF. CDR3 nucleotides: TGTGCCAGCAGCTTAGCGTGGGGGGGACACGATAGCAATCAGCCCCAGCATTTT. Full variable domain (rest looked up from reference TRBV7-8 and TRBJ1-5): GAGVSQSPRYKVAKRGQDVALRCDPISGHVSLFWYQQALGQGPEFLTYFQNEAQLDKSGLPSDRFFAERPEGSVSTLKIQRTQQEDSAVYLCASSLAWGGHDSNQPQHFGDGTRLSIL.

The chain combines TRBV7-2 with TRBJ1-5; D uncertain. Germline V lookup: CDR1 SGHTA, CDR2 FQGNSA. V was clipped by 1 base and J by 6 bases, with 7 bases between them. The length of the CDR3 is 13 residues. CDR3 sequence: CASSLGQTQPQHF. The CDR3 nucleotides are TGTGCCAGCAGCTTAGGACAAACTCAGCCCCAGCATTTT.

Only a few counts were recorded for this clone. The chain couples TRBV30 to TRBJ2-1; TRBD1 matches 10 bases. Trimming removed 1 base from V and 7 bases from J; junction bases left unmatched: 13. CDR1 and CDR2 (germline): GTSNPN, SVGIG (reference sequence). The CDR3 is made up of 17 amino acids. This CDR3 reads CAWSGAPLGQGTNEQFF. The CDR3 DNA reads as TGTGCCTGGAGTGGGGCTCCCCTGGGACAGGGGACGAATGAGCAGTTCTTC.

V usage is TRBV5-1 and J usage is TRBJ2-1, with 9 bases fitting TRBD2. J was trimmed by 1 base and V by 4 bases; bases with no gene match: 3. This CDR3 has 15 amino acids. Germline assignment: CDR1 SGHRS and CDR2 YFSETQ. The CDR3 spells CASSEAGGSYNEQFF. The CDR3, as DNA: TGCGCCAGCAGCGAAGCGGGGGGTTCCTACAATGAGCAGTTCTTC. The whole variable domain, remainder taken from reference TRBV5-1 and TRBJ2-1, is KAGVTQTPRYLIKTRGQQVTLSCSPISGHRSVSWYQQTPGQGLQFLFEYFSETQRNKGNFPGRFSGRQFSNSRSEMNVSTLELGDSALYLCASSEAGGSYNEQFFGPGTRLTVL.

CDR3 nucleotide sequence: TGTGCCAGCAGTGAGGGACAGGCTCCCTACGAGCAGTACTTC. Translated: CASSEGQAPYEQYF. J is TRBJ2-7 and V is TRBV6-1, with 8 bases fitting TRBD1. J was trimmed by 2 bases and V by 3 bases; bases with no gene match: 3. The CDR3 is 14 amino acids. Germline assignment: CDR1 MNHNS and CDR2 SASEGT.

The rearrangement uses TRBV11-2 and TRBJ2-1; D remains unclear. CDR1 is SGHAT and CDR2 is FQNNGV in the germline V gene. The CDR3 has 12 residues. V gave up 0 bases and J gave up 7 bases, with 4 bases separating them. DNA for the CDR3: TGTGCCAGCAGCTTAGAGCAGAATGAGCAGTTCTTC. Its protein is CASSLEQNEQFF.

The chain uses TRBV3-1 (or the pseudogene TRBV3-2) and TRBJ1-1; D remains ambiguous. Germline values: CDR1 LGHDT, CDR2 YNNKEL (reference sequence). The length of the CDR3 is 13 residues. The V end was cut by 4 bases, the J end by 8 bases, with 14 bases between. CDR3: CASSPGVPAEAFF. CDR3 sequence (DNA): TGTGCCAGCAGCCCCGGGGTGCCAGCCGAAGCTTTCTTT.

This chain connects TRBV21-1 to TRBJ1-3. TRBV21-1 is flagged as a pseudogene. This CDR3 contains 17 residues. The CDR3 region is CASSKGDIRGSGNTIYF. The CDR3 DNA reads as TGTGCCAGCAGCAAAGGGGATATTCGGGGCTCTGGAAACACCATATATTTT.